Listed here is a single T cell receptor (beta chain). Its cognate antigen is unknown. The data were taken from a study of T-cell memory formation after mild COVID-19. Study-wide results and caveats: Chiefly within CM and EM were the contracting CD4+ clones; CD8+ ones were within EMRA.

This CDR3 region has 14 residues. The germline V and J ends were trimmed by 0 bases and 4 bases, with 12 bases remaining between them. The germline V gene has CDR1 DFQATT and CDR2 SNEGSKA (reference sequence). A single record per CDR3 protein comes from TCRdb applying MiXCR to the 5' RACE reads. The sample lists 550,000 to 700,000 distinct CDR3 sequences, over 15% occurring once. This clonotype originated in an adult woman who had mild COVID-19 (a few samples of this study predate the infection). Cell type and time point are not known. The V call is TRBV20-1, the J call TRBJ2-5; tentative D call: TRBD2 (5 bases). Sequencing was carried out using PBMCs or a T cell subset sorted from them (not recorded which). This chain's CDR3 is CSARDAAGPETQYF. The CDR3 nucleotides read TGCAGTGCTAGAGATGCGGCGGGCCCAGAGACCCAGTACTTC.